A selection of T cell receptor beta chains follows, all from one sample in a study of human T cells and chemical hapten exposure. TCRdb used MiXCR to reprocess the RACE reads, holding one entry per CDR3 protein. In the table there are fewer than 70,000 distinct CDR3 sequences, around 7% of which are singletons. Sequences were derived from whole blood, sampled in connection with sensitization to the hapten diphenylcyclopropenone (DPC). The receptor set was obtained from a woman aged 25 to 39 with alopecia areata. Some clones in this sample may be carry-over from other donors' samples. CDR3s include the opening cysteine and the closing phenylalanine or tryptophan. The D gene is left open where the match is weak. Only part of the rows carry a size: once, few, many, or a class if the clone is expanded.

many	TRBV10-3	TRBJ2-2	.	CAISPGGTGELFF	TGTGCCATCAGCCCAGGGGGGACCGGGGAGCTGTTTTTT
many	TRBV20-1	TRBJ2-3	TRBD2	CSARLAGAYTDTQYF	TGCAGTGCTAGGCTAGCGGGGGCCTACACAGATACGCAGTATTTT
many	TRBV19	TRBJ2-6	TRBD1	CASRKQQGSAGANVLTF	TGTGCCAGTAGAAAGCAACAGGGGTCCGCTGGGGCCAACGTCCTGACTTTC
many	TRBV7-6	TRBJ2-3	.	CASSLGPNTDTQYF	TGTGCCAGCAGCTTAGGACCGAACACAGATACGCAGTATTTT
.	TRBV7-9	TRBJ1-2	.	CASSFGTAREGYGYTF	TGTGCCAGCAGCTTTGGCACAGCGCGGGAAGGATATGGCTACACCTTC
many	TRBV5-8	TRBJ2-7	.	CASSFLGIVYEQYF	TGTGCCAGCAGCTTCCTGGGAATCGTCTACGAGCAGTACTTC
.	TRBV11-2	TRBJ1-4	.	CASSARSNEKLFF	TGTGCCAGCAGCGCCAGGTCTAATGAAAAACTGTTTTTT
many	TRBV7-2	TRBJ1-6	.	CASSLQAIYNSPLHF	TGTGCCAGCAGCTTACAGGCGATCTATAATTCACCCCTCCACTTT
many	TRBV11-2	TRBJ2-7	TRBD2	CASSPLAGGSYEQYF	TGTGCCAGCAGCCCGTTAGCGGGGGGGTCCTACGAGCAGTACTTC
.	TRBV29-1	TRBJ1-1	TRBD1	CSVGQGAPEAFF	TGCAGCGTTGGGCAGGGGGCCCCTGAAGCTTTCTTT
many	TRBV12-3/TRBV12-4	TRBJ1-5	TRBD1	CASNTDRDQPQHF	TGTGCCAGCAATACGGACAGGGATCAGCCCCAGCATTTT
many	TRBV6-1	TRBJ2-1	.	CASSVGIGGASDEQFF	TGTGCCAGCAGTGTAGGTATTGGGGGGGCCTCCGATGAGCAGTTCTTC
many	TRBV5-6	TRBJ2-7	TRBD1	CASSLAGTGGDYEQYF	TGTGCCAGCAGCCTGGCCGGGACAGGAGGCGACTACGAGCAGTACTTC
many	TRBV5-1	TRBJ2-2	.	CASSLMGSPTGELFF	TGCGCCAGCAGCTTGATGGGGTCCCCCACCGGGGAGCTGTTTTTT
many	TRBV20-1	TRBJ1-5	TRBD1	CSANPGQNNQPQHF	TGCAGTGCTAATCCGGGACAGAACAATCAGCCCCAGCATTTT
few	TRBV6-5	TRBJ1-2	.	CASSYSIGATANYGDTF	TGTGCCAGCAGTTACTCGATCGGAGCCACGGCTAACTATGGCGACACCTTC
.	TRBV6-5	TRBJ1-1	.	CASSDPGGTEAFF	TGTGCCAGCAGTGACCCGGGGGGGACTGAAGCTTTCTTT
many	TRBV2	TRBJ2-3	.	CASSVESGGGDTQYF	TGTGCCAGCAGTGTCGAATCGGGGGGCGGCGATACGCAGTATTTT
many	TRBV24-1	TRBJ2-3	TRBD1	CATSVGTGTDTQYF	TGTGCCACCAGTGTCGGGACAGGAACAGATACGCAGTATTTT
many	TRBV18	TRBJ2-1	TRBD2	CASSPRTSGEEFF	TGTGCCAGCTCACCTCGGACTAGCGGGGAGGAGTTCTTC
many	TRBV20-1	TRBJ1-1	.	CSARDRTGNWAFF	TGCAGTGCTAGAGATCGAACAGGGAATTGGGCTTTCTTT
many	TRBV7-9	TRBJ2-1	.	CASSPEQTYYNEQFF	TGTGCCAGCAGCCCCGAGCAGACCTACTACAATGAGCAGTTCTTC
many	TRBV6-5	TRBJ1-3	.	CASSRARSGNTIYF	TGTGCCAGCAGTCGGGCCCGCTCTGGAAACACCATATATTTT
few	TRBV7-8	TRBJ1-2	.	CASSLAIYPEYGYTF	TGTGCCAGCAGCTTAGCGATTTATCCCGAATATGGCTACACCTTC
many	TRBV20-1	TRBJ1-2	.	CSARDLPVYGYTF	TGCAGTGCTAGAGATCTGCCAGTCTATGGCTACACCTTC
many	TRBV7-8	TRBJ1-2	.	CASSPTQSFLGYTF	TGTGCCAGCAGCCCAACACAAAGCTTTTTAGGCTACACCTTC
few	TRBV5-1	TRBJ2-3	TRBD2	CASSDGTSGDKDTQYF	TGCGCCAGCAGCGACGGGACTAGCGGGGATAAAGATACGCAGTATTTT
.	TRBV7-9	TRBJ2-7	.	CASSYSGSYEQYF	TGTGCCAGCAGCTACTCAGGGTCCTACGAGCAGTACTTC
many	TRBV27	TRBJ1-4	.	CASSFSSLPEKLFF	TGTGCCAGCAGCTTCTCCAGCCTTCCTGAAAAACTGTTTTTT
many	TRBV29-1	TRBJ2-1	TRBD2	CSVEASGYEQFF	TGCAGCGTTGAGGCTAGCGGGTACGAGCAGTTCTTC
many	TRBV25-1	TRBJ1-1	.	CASSGVSSWNTEAFF	TGTGCCAGCAGTGGAGTATCAAGCTGGAACACTGAAGCTTTCTTT
few	TRBV12-3/TRBV12-4	TRBJ2-6	.	CASSSYRANVLTF	TGTGCCAGCAGTTCTTACCGGGCCAACGTCCTGACTTTC
many	TRBV14	TRBJ1-6	.	CASSPLGQVDNSPLHF	TGTGCCAGCAGCCCCTTGGGGCAGGTGGATAATTCACCCCTCCACTTT
many	TRBV29-1	TRBJ1-2	.	CSVRGLQGYGYTF	TGCAGCGTTAGGGGATTACAGGGATATGGCTACACCTTC
many	TRBV18	TRBJ1-2	TRBD1	CASSPPGQGNYGYTF	TGTGCCAGCTCACCCCCGGGACAGGGGAACTATGGCTACACCTTC
many	TRBV18	TRBJ1-1	.	CASSPPVRTEAFF	TGTGCCAGCTCACCACCGGTTAGAACTGAAGCTTTCTTT
many	TRBV12-3/TRBV12-4	TRBJ1-5	TRBD1	CASSTLDRGFQPQHF	TGTGCCAGCAGTACACTCGACAGGGGTTTTCAGCCCCAGCATTTT
many	TRBV5-4	TRBJ1-2	TRBD1	CASSLVGQVYGYTF	TGTGCCAGCAGCTTGGTCGGACAGGTTTATGGCTACACCTTC
many	TRBV7-9	TRBJ2-1	.	CASSLAQNGEQFF	TGTGCCAGCAGCTTAGCCCAAAACGGCGAGCAGTTCTTC
many	TRBV20-1	TRBJ1-1	.	CSARGGGAGTEAFF	TGCAGTGCTAGAGGGGGCGGGGCCGGCACTGAAGCTTTCTTT
.	TRBV7-3	TRBJ2-1	.	CASSSPGQNYNEQFF	TGTGCCAGCAGCTCCCCGGGACAAAACTACAATGAGCAGTTCTTC
many	TRBV6-1	TRBJ2-7	.	CASRDPTGTLSYEQYF	TGTGCCAGCAGGGACCCGACAGGTACACTATCCTACGAGCAGTACTTC
many	TRBV12-3/TRBV12-4	TRBJ1-5	TRBD1	CASSPQGQGNQPQHF	TGTGCCAGCAGTCCCCAGGGACAGGGTAATCAGCCCCAGCATTTT
.	TRBV29-1	TRBJ1-2	.	CSVEVAPGGDGYTF	TGCAGCGTTGAAGTCGCCCCGGGGGGGGATGGCTACACCTTC
many	TRBV7-9	TRBJ1-1	.	CASSLGPGGGEHMNTEAFF	TGTGCCAGCAGCTTAGGCCCCGGGGGGGGCGAACACATGAACACTGAAGCTTTCTTT
.	TRBV25-1	TRBJ1-2	TRBD1	CASSEQGALGYTF	TGTGCCAGCAGTGAACAGGGGGCGCTTGGCTACACCTTC